A single sample is the source of the 12 T cell receptor beta chains below, sequenced in a study of beta chain features in type 1 diabetes. Expressed TCRB transcripts got sequenced, as all isolated RNA was reverse transcribed. TCRdb keeps only in-frame clones here, not all; method: immunoSEQ multiplex PCR. The data show roughly 150,000 clones, roughly 10% seen once. Sequencing was carried out using central memory CD4+ T cells from blood. Every receptor here comes from a man between 18 and 29 years old in good health.

This chain joins TRBV30 and TRBJ2-7, with TRBD2 matching 7 bases. Trimming removed 4 bases from V and 3 bases from J; junction bases left unmatched: 3. The CDR3 has 12 amino acids. Germline-derived CDR1 and CDR2 are GTSNPN and SVGIG (reference sequence). The CDR3 nucleotides are TGTGCCTGGAAGCCGGGGGGCTACGAGCAGTACTTC. It encodes CAWKPGGYEQYF.

The J gene is TRBJ2-3, the V gene TRBV7-8; 7 bases align to TRBD2. Germline V gene sequence: CDR1 SGHVS, CDR2 FQNEAQ. The CDR3 is 15 amino acids. The V segment lost 8 bases and the J segment 4 bases; nucleotides outside the gene matches: 12. CDR3 bases: TGTGCCAGCGGGGCCAGGCGGGAGTGGTCAGATACGCAGTATTTT. Translated: CASGARREWSDTQYF.

This clone showed up just a few times. This chain's CDR3 is CASTAYGYTF. CDR3 DNA: TGTGCCAGCACGGCCTATGGCTACACCTTC. The gene calls are TRBV21-1 and TRBJ1-2. TRBV21-1 is a known pseudogene. This CDR3 has 10 amino acids.

V and J are TRBV21-1 and TRBJ2-3; the tabulated D call, TRBD2, remains unverified against the DNA. TRBV21-1 counts as a pseudogene. The CDR3 sequence is 16 residues long. CDR3 DNA: TGTGCCAGCAGCAAATCGGACAAGGAGGGAGCAGATACGCAGTATTTT. Its protein product is CASSKSDKEGADTQYF.

This clone was seen a handful of times. The chain uses TRBV5-4 and TRBJ2-3; D could derive from TRBD1 or TRBD2 (6 bases each). V was cut by 4 bases and J by 7 bases, with 28 bases left in between. CDR1 and CDR2 from the germline V gene are SGHNT and YYREEE (reference sequence). The CDR3 length is 18 residues. CDR3 coding DNA: TGTGCCAGCAGCCAGATCTTGGGGGCCGGGGAGGTCAGGAATACGCAGTATTTT. It is translated as CASSQILGAGEVRNTQYF.

This clone turned up a few times. The J gene is TRBJ2-7, the V gene TRBV7-9; D assignment may be TRBD1 or TRBD2 (5 bases each). The V gene's germline CDR1 is SEHNR and CDR2 FQNEAQ (reference sequence). V was pared by 4 bases and J by 2 bases, with 12 bases between. The CDR3 sequence is 14 residues long. CDR3 region: CASSSGTPPYEQYF. CDR3 bases: TGTGCCAGCAGCTCGGGGACCCCGCCCTACGAGCAGTACTTC.

This clone came up a few times. The DNA of the CDR3 is TGTGCCAGCAGAATACCAGGGTCGTGGGGCTACACCTTC. Its translation is CASRIPGSWGYTF. The gene calls are TRBV6-5 and TRBJ1-2, with TRBD1 as a possible D gene (5 bases). With 6 bases removed from V and 8 bases from J, the gap between germline ends came to 16 bases. Germline loops: CDR1 MNHEY, CDR2 SVGAGI. There are 13 residues in the CDR3.

The chain employs TRBV14 and TRBJ1-2; D gene unclear. V lost 4 bases and J lost 4, with 19 bases in between. Germline values: CDR1 SGHDN, CDR2 FVKESK. The CDR3 has 16 residues. The CDR3 region has the DNA TGTGCCAGCAGCCCCCGATCTGGACCTTTGGTCTATGGCTACACCTTC. Protein product: CASSPRSGPLVYGYTF.

Note on this clone: Just one base apart from a much larger clone, this may be a read error. V usage is TRBV29-1 and J usage is TRBJ2-6; 7 positions match TRBD2. The V gene end was trimmed by 5 bases and the J gene end by 2 bases; junction bases not matched to a gene: 6. This CDR3 is 15 amino acids long. CDR1 is SQVTM and CDR2 is ANQGSEA in the germline V gene. CDR3 residues: CSVPAGRAGANVLTF. Here the CDR3 DNA reads TGCAGCGTTCCAGCGGGACGCGCTGGGGCCAACGTCCTGACTTTC.

The table lists this clone with a few counts. The chain is built from TRBV11-2 and TRBJ2-5; TRBD1 might be the D (5 bases). CDR3 length: 14 amino acids. Trimming removed 2 bases at V and 10 bases at J, with 17 bases between. CDR1 is SGHAT, CDR2 FQNNGV, per germline. CDR3 in amino acids: CASSLSRPQGGQYF. The CDR3 bases are TGTGCCAGCAGCTTATCTCGGCCTCAGGGTGGCCAGTACTTC.

The rearrangement uses TRBV28 and TRBJ2-7; D assignment may be TRBD1 or TRBD2 (7 bases each). CDR3 length: 17 amino acids. The ends were cut back, 2 bases at V and 5 bases at J, with 22 bases in the middle. CDR1 and CDR2 from the germline V gene are MDHEN and SYDVKM. DNA for the CDR3: TGTGCCAGCAGTTTAGACGCGACTAGCAGGGGGAGGGACGAGCAGTACTTC. Its translation: CASSLDATSRGRDEQYF.

This chain joins TRBV28 and TRBJ2-5; D call uncertain. Near its end, the DNA agrees better with TRBJ2-7, so the J call may be wrong. This CDR3 is 15 amino acids long. CDR1 is MDHEN, CDR2 SYDVKM, per germline. The DNA for the CDR3 is TGTGCCAGCAGTTTATGGGCCCTCAAGAGCTACGAGCAGTACTTC. Its translation: CASSLWALKSYEQYF.